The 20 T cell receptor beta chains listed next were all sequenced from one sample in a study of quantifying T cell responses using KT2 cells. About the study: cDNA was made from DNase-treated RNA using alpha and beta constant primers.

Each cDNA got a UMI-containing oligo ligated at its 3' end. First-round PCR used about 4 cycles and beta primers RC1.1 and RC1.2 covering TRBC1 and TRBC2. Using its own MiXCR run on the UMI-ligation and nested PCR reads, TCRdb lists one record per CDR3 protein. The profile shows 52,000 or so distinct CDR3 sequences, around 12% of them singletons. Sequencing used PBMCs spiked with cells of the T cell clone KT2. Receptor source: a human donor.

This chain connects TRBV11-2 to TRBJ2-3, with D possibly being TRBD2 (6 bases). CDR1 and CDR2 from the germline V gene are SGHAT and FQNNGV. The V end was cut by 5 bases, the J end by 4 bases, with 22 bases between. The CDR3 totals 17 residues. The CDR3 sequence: CASSPRGGNVPADTQYF. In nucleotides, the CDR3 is TGTGCCAGCAGCCCCCGGGGCGGGAATGTCCCCGCAGATACGCAGTATTTT.

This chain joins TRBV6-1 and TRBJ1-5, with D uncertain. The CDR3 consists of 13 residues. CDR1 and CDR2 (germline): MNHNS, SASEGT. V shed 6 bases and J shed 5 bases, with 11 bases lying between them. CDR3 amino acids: CASRQSWYQPQHF. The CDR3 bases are TGTGCCAGCAGACAAAGTTGGTATCAGCCCCAGCATTTT.

This chain's CDR3 is CASSQGTSGETQYF. The CDR3, as DNA: TGTGCCAGCAGCCAAGGGACTAGCGGTGAGACCCAGTACTTC. V usage is TRBV4-2 and J usage is TRBJ2-5; 10 nucleotides line up with TRBD2. This CDR3 has 14 amino acids. The V gene's germline CDR1 is LGHNA and CDR2 YNFKEQ. J gave up 5 bases and V 1 base, and 1 base lay outside the gene matches.

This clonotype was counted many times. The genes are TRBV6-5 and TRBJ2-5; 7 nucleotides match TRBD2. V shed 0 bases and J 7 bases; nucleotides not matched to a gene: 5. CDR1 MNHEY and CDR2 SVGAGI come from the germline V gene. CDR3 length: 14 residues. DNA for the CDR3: TGTGCCAGCAGTTACTCCGCGGGGGAGGGGACCCAGTACTTC. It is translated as CASSYSAGEGTQYF.

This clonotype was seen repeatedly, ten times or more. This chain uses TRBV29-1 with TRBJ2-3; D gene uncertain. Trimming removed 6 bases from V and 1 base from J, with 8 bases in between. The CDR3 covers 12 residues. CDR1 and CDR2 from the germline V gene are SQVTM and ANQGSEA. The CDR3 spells CSVQLGTDTQYF. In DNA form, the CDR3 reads TGCAGCGTACAGCTCGGCACAGATACGCAGTATTTT.

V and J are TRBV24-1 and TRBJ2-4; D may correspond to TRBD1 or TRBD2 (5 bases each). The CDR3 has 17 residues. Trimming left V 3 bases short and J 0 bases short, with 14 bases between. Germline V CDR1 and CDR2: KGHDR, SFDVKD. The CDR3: CATSDATGTEAKNIQYF. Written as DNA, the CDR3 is TGTGCCACCAGTGATGCGACCGGGACCGAAGCCAAAAACATTCAGTACTTC.

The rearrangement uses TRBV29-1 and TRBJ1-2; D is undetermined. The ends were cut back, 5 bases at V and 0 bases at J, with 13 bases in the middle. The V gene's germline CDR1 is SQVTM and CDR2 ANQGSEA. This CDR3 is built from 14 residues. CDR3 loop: CSVKQVLANYGYTF. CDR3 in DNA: TGCAGCGTTAAGCAGGTGCTAGCTAACTATGGCTACACCTTC.

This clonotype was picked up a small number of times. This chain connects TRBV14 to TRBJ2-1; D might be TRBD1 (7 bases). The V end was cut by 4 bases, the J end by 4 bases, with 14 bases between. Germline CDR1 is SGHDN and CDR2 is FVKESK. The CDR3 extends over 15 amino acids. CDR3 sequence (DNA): TGTGCCAGCAGCCCTCGCGGGACAGTATACAATGAGCAGTTCTTC. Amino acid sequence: CASSPRGTVYNEQFF.

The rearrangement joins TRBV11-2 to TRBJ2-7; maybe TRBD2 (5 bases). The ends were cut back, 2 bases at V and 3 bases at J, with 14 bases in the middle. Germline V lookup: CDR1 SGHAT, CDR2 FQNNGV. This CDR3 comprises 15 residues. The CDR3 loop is CASSLRETGNYEQYF. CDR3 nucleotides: TGTGCCAGCAGCTTAAGGGAGACCGGGAACTACGAGCAGTACTTC. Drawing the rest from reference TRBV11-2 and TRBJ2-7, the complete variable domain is EAGVAQSPRYKIIEKRQSVAFWCNPISGHATLYWYQQILGQGPKLLIQFQNNGVVDDSQLPKDRFSAERLKGVDSTLKIQPAKLEDSAVYLCASSLRETGNYEQYFGPGTRLTVT.

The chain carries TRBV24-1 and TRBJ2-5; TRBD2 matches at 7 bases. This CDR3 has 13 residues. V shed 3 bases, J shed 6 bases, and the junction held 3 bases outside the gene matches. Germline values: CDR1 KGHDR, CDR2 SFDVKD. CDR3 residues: CATSDASGQTQYF. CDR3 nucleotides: TGTGCCACCAGTGATGCTAGCGGACAGACCCAGTACTTC.

As DNA, the CDR3 is TGTGCCAGCAGCGGACAGGTCACAGATACGCAGTATTTT. Its translation: CASSGQVTDTQYF. The chain uses TRBV7-3 and TRBJ2-3, with 7 bases aligning to TRBD1. The CDR3 contains 13 residues. Germline V lookup: CDR1 SGHTA, CDR2 FQGTGA. The J segment lost 2 bases and the V segment lost 5 bases, leaving 1 base of the junction unmatched.

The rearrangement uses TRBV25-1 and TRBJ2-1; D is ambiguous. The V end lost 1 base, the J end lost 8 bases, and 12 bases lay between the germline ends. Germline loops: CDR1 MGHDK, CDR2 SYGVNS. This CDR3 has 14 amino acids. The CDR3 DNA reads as TGTGCCAGCAGTGAATTTCGCGCTGGGGATGAGCAGTTCTTC. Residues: CASSEFRAGDEQFF.

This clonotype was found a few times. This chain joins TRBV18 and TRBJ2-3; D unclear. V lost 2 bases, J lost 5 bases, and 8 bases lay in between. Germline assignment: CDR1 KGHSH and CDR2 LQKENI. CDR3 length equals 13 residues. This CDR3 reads CASSPGVRDTQYF. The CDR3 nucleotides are TGTGCCAGCTCACCAGGGGTGAGAGATACGCAGTATTTT.

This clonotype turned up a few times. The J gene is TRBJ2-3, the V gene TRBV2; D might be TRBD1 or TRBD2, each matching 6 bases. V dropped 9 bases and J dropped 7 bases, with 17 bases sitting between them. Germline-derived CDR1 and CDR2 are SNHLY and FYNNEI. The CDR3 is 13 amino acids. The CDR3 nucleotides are TGTGCCAGGAGATCTAGGGGGGCAAATACGCAGTATTTT. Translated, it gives CARRSRGANTQYF.

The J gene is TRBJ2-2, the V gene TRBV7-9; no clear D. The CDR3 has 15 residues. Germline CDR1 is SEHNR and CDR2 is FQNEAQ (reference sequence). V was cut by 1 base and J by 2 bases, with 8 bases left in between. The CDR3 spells CASSLDRPNTGELFF. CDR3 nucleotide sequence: TGTGCCAGCAGCTTAGATCGTCCAAACACCGGGGAGCTGTTTTTT.

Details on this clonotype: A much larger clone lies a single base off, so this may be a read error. This chain's CDR3 is CSSSSSGGTAYEQYF. The CDR3 region has the DNA TGTTCCAGCAGTTCTAGCGGGGGAACGGCCTACGAGCAGTACTTC. The chain is built from TRBV27 and TRBJ2-7, with 10 positions matching TRBD2. The CDR3 contains 15 residues. The germline gives CDR1 MNHEY, CDR2 SMNVEV (reference sequence).

The CDR3 nucleotides read TGTGCCAGCTCGCTCGTTGGGCCCCAAGGAATGTCCTACAATGAGCAGTTCTTC. This gives the protein CASSLVGPQGMSYNEQFF. The chain recombines TRBV18 with TRBJ2-1, with D uncertain. V was pared by 6 bases and J by 1 base, with 22 bases between. There are 18 residues in the CDR3. Germline values: CDR1 KGHSH, CDR2 LQKENI.

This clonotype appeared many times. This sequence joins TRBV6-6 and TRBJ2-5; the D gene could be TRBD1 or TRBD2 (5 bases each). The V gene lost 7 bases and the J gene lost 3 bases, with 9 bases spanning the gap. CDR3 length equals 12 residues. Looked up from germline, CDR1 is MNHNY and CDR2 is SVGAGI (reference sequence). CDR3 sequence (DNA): TGTGCCAGCACCGGGGCCGAAGAGACCCAGTACTTC. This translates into CASTGAEETQYF.

The CDR3 DNA follows: TGTGCCATCAGTGAATGGGGGCAGCCCCAGCATTTT. Protein product: CAISEWGQPQHF. The J gene is TRBJ1-5, the V gene TRBV10-3; TRBD1 is a possible D gene (5 bases). This CDR3 region has 12 residues. V was pared by 3 bases and J by 7 bases, with 7 bases between. CDR1 ENHRY and CDR2 SYGVKD come from the germline V gene.

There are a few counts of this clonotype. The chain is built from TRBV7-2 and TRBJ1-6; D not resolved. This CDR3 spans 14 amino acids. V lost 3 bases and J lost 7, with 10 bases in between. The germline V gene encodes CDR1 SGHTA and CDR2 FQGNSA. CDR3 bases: TGTGCCAGCAGCTTGGAGTTACCCAATTCACCCCTCCACTTT. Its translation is CASSLELPNSPLHF.